This TCR beta chain appears in the sequencing data of a study of CD8+ T cells in alopecia areata. This CDR3 comprises 12 residues. Deletions cut 0 bases from V and 7 bases from J, with 5 bases between. From germline, CDR1 is SGDLS and CDR2 YYNGEE. Investigators isolated RNA and reverse transcribed it into cDNA to act as the sequencing template. Sequenced by immunoSEQ multiplex PCR; TCRdb stores in-frame clones only, minus some. The sample records about 180,000 clones, approximately 62% being singletons. Here the sequenced sample was CD4+ T cells sorted from blood, taken at week 0. This TCR derives from a human donor with alopecia areata. The V and J genes are TRBV9 and TRBJ2-1; D unresolved. The CDR3 reads CASSVEENEQFF. The CDR3 nucleotides are TGTGCCAGCAGCGTAGAAGAGAATGAGCAGTTCTTC.